The 22 T cell receptor beta chains below come from one sample, sequenced in a study of blood T cells in healthy people across ages. For the second PCR, which ran for 7 to 11 cycles, a sample-barcoded 5' primer and a J-beta primer mix were used. TCRdb passed the 5' RACE reads through MiXCR, listing each CDR3 protein once. The profile shows approximately 800,000 distinct CDR3 sequences, around 36% of them singletons. The specimen was blood. Source of these receptors: a man aged 18-30 years in good health.

The chain recombines TRBV5-6 with TRBJ1-6; D unclear. The CDR3 is 14 residues long. The V gene's germline CDR1 is SGHDT and CDR2 YYEEEE. Trimming stripped 0 bases from V and 7 bases from J, with 8 bases between. Here the CDR3 reads CASSLVQRNSPLHF. The CDR3 nucleotides are TGTGCCAGCAGCTTGGTGCAGCGCAATTCACCCCTCCACTTT.

This clonotype was observed at least ten times. The V call is TRBV28, the J call TRBJ2-3, with a weak D call TRBD2 (5 bases). The CDR3 length is 14 residues. Trimming removed 10 bases at V and 3 bases at J, with 17 bases between. CDR1 MDHEN and CDR2 SYDVKM come from the germline V gene. The CDR3 DNA follows: TGTGCCACCTCAACGGTGATAGCGACAGATACGCAGTATTTT. Its translation: CATSTVIATDTQYF.

This clonotype was seen only a few times. CDR3 nucleotides: TGTGCCAGCAGCCCAGGGACGGCGGGCTATGAGCAGTTCTTC. This gives the protein CASSPGTAGYEQFF. V and J are TRBV12-3 or TRBV12-4 and TRBJ2-1; D is perhaps TRBD1 or TRBD2 (5 bases each). Trimming stripped 6 bases from V and 8 bases from J, with 17 bases between. The CDR3 consists of 14 residues.

The chain has TRBV4-1 and TRBJ2-7; weak D call: TRBD2 (5 bases). Germline V gene data show CDR1 as MGHRA and CDR2 as YSYEKL. V was clipped by 3 bases and J by 7 bases, with 13 bases between them. This CDR3 region has 13 residues. This CDR3 reads CASSQRGMREQYF. The CDR3 nucleotides read TGCGCCAGCAGCCAGAGAGGGATGCGTGAGCAGTACTTC.

At least ten counts were recorded for this clonotype. The rearrangement links TRBV5-1 to TRBJ2-1; D is undetermined. The CDR3 runs 14 residues. The V gene's germline CDR1 is SGHRS and CDR2 YFSETQ. Trimming removed 1 base from V and 8 bases from J, with 13 bases in between. CDR3 in amino acids: CASSLRSPAYEQFF. DNA for the CDR3: TGCGCCAGCAGCTTGAGGTCACCAGCGTATGAGCAGTTCTTC.

The chain uses TRBV9 and TRBJ1-4; a weak D match, TRBD1 (6 bases). CDR3 length equals 18 residues. Trimming cost V 4 bases and J 0 bases, with 19 bases left between them. The germline CDR1 and CDR2 sequences are SGDLS and YYNGEE. CDR3 sequence (DNA): TGTGCCAGCAGCTTCGGATGGGACAAGCTTGCAACTAATGAAAAACTGTTTTTT. This encodes CASSFGWDKLATNEKLFF.

This clonotype was seen a few times. The CDR3 protein is CASSYSSSLNTEAFF. The CDR3 DNA reads as TGTGCCAGCAGTTACTCGAGCAGCTTGAACACTGAAGCTTTCTTT. The chain carries TRBV6-2 or TRBV6-3 and TRBJ1-1; D is uncertain. The CDR3 contains 15 residues. Germline values: CDR1 MNHEY, CDR2 SVGEGT. Deletions cut 0 bases from V and 0 bases from J, with 8 bases between.

This clonotype was counted a few times. The rearrangement links TRBV12-3 or TRBV12-4 to TRBJ2-7; D unresolved. This CDR3 has 13 residues. V gave up 6 bases and J gave up 2 bases, with 11 bases separating them. The CDR3 here is CASSAGFPYEQYF. CDR3 coding DNA: TGTGCCAGCAGCGCCGGGTTCCCCTACGAGCAGTACTTC.

Notes on this clonotype: This clone may be a read error of a much larger clone one base away. The genes are TRBV5-1 and TRBJ2-1, with D possibly being TRBD2 (6 bases). The CDR3 contains 16 residues. With 4 bases removed from V and 6 bases from J, the gap between germline ends came to 20 bases. The germline gives CDR1 SGHRS, CDR2 YFSETQ. CDR3 coding DNA: TGCGCCAGCAGCCTCCTTGCGGGACCAGCCGGCAATGAGCAGTTCTTC. It codes for CASSLLAGPAGNEQFF.

This clonotype appeared a few times. This chain joins TRBV13 and TRBJ2-5; 7 bases are a match to TRBD1. The DNA end lines up better with TRBJ2-7; the J call may be wrong. CDR3 length equals 17 residues. The germline gives CDR1 PRHDT, CDR2 FYEKMQ (reference sequence). This chain's CDR3 is CASSATGVRITDSEQYF. The CDR3 bases are TGTGCCAGCAGCGCCACAGGGGTTCGAATCACCGACTCCGAGCAGTACTTC.

This clonotype has ten or more counts. The junction does not match germline at one end; this may be a read error. The J gene is TRBJ1-2, the V gene TRBV4-1, with 7 nucleotides matching TRBD1. The V gene's germline CDR1 is MGHRA and CDR2 YSYEKL. The CDR3 is made up of 14 amino acids. The CDR3 protein is CASSHASDRDGYTF. The CDR3 region has the DNA TGCGCCAGTAGCCATGCCTCAGACAGGGATGGCTACACCTTC.

This clonotype occurred a few times. This chain joins TRBV12-3 or TRBV12-4 and TRBJ2-3, with TRBD1 matching over 12 bases. This CDR3 region has 16 residues. Unmatched junction bases numbered 6, after V lost 6 bases and J lost 2 bases. CDR3 sequence (DNA): TGTGCCAGCAGAACCGGGACAGGGGGCTCCACAGATACGCAGTATTTT. Translated, it gives CASRTGTGGSTDTQYF.

Concerning this clonotype: A much larger clone is a single base away; this may be a read error. This rearrangement joins TRBV21-1 to TRBJ2-7; the table gives TRBD1 as D, unverified against the DNA. TRBV21-1 is a recognized pseudogene. This CDR3 is 17 amino acids long. CDR3 coding DNA: TGTGCCAGCACCAGGGGGCAGGAAGAAATTAGCTCCCACGAGCAGTACTTC. Residues: CASTRGQEEISSHEQYF.

The chain employs TRBV6-5 and TRBJ2-1, with D maybe TRBD1 (5 bases). Germline lookup yields CDR1 MNHEY and CDR2 SVGAGI. CDR3 size: 12 residues. V was trimmed by 4 bases and J by 6 bases, leaving 7 bases between them. CDR3 sequence (DNA): TGTGCCAGCAGTTGCAGGGCCAATGAGCAGTTCTTC. Its translation is CASSCRANEQFF.

The chain uses TRBV20-1 and TRBJ2-6; D remains ambiguous. CDR3 length: 18 amino acids. CDR1 and CDR2 from the germline V gene are DFQATT and SNEGSKA (reference sequence). V shed 3 bases and J shed 2 bases, with 20 bases lying between them. The CDR3 DNA reads as TGCAGTGCTAGCTACCGACCCGATTGGGGAACTGGGGCCAACGTCCTGACTTTC. Its translation is CSASYRPDWGTGANVLTF.

In the case of this clonotype: This may be a read error, as it is one base from a much larger clone. The V and J genes are TRBV12-3 or TRBV12-4 and TRBJ2-1; 10 bases agree with TRBD1. Germline trimming cut 6 bases from V and 6 bases from J; bases unmatched to any gene: 8. This CDR3 region has 15 residues. The CDR3 protein is CASRRTGGAGNEQFF. The CDR3 bases are TGTGCCAGCAGGCGGACAGGGGGTGCAGGCAATGAGCAGTTCTTC.

J is TRBJ1-2 and V is TRBV4-1, with D unresolved. The CDR3 has 14 amino acids. Germline V CDR1 and CDR2: MGHRA, YSYEKL. V dropped 1 base and J dropped 4 bases, with 10 bases sitting between them. CDR3 in DNA: TGCGCCAGCAGCCAAGGAACGGGGAGCTATGGCTACACCTTC. It encodes CASSQGTGSYGYTF.

This clonotype was counted ten times or more. The CDR3 bases are TGCAGTGCTAGAGAGTCGGGAGAAGAGACCCAGTACTTC. Translating it yields CSARESGEETQYF. The V gene is TRBV20-1, the J gene TRBJ2-5; maybe TRBD2 (6 bases). Germline lookup yields CDR1 DFQATT and CDR2 SNEGSKA (reference sequence). V was cut by 0 bases and J by 3 bases, with 8 bases left in between. This CDR3 has 13 amino acids.

In regard to this clonotype: An end of the junction does not agree with germline; a read error may underlie this. CDR3 region: CAGSGGTGLSSYNEQFF. Written as DNA, the CDR3 is TGTGCCGGCAGTGGGGGGACAGGGTTGAGCTCCTACAATGAGCAGTTCTTC. The V call is TRBV12-3 or TRBV12-4, the J call TRBJ2-1; TRBD1 aligns across 9 bases. CDR3 length: 17 amino acids.

On this clonotype itself: An end of the junction does not agree with germline; a read error may underlie this. The V and J genes are TRBV7-2 and TRBJ1-4; D is uncertain. The CDR3 covers 15 residues. Germline V CDR1 and CDR2: SGHTA, FQGNSA. The CDR3 here is CASSGGGRSGEELFF. The CDR3 bases are TGTGCCAGCAGCGGAGGCGGCAGGTCGGGTGAAGAACTGTTTTTT.

This clonotype was seen many times. The chain couples TRBV15 to TRBJ2-3, with D possibly TRBD1 on 6 matching bases. The V gene's germline CDR1 is LNHNV and CDR2 YYDKDF (reference sequence). Trimming shortened V by 5 bases and J by 2 bases, and 14 bases separated the two germline ends. This CDR3 comprises 15 residues. The CDR3 DNA sequence: TGTGCCACCAGCGACAGGACTTTTCACACAGATACGCAGTATTTT. Protein: CATSDRTFHTDTQYF. The full variable domain, in which reference TRBV15 and TRBJ2-3 provide the parts outside the CDR3, is DAMVIQNPRYQVTQFGKPVTLSCSQTLNHNVMYWYQQKSSQAPKLLFHYYDKDFNNEADTPDNFQSRRPNTSFCFLDIRSPGLGDTAMYLCATSDRTFHTDTQYFGPGTRLTVL.

A word on this clonotype: A read error may be the cause here, since a much bigger clone is one base away. J is TRBJ2-5 and V is TRBV2, with 9 nucleotides matching TRBD1. Germline CDR1 and CDR2: SNHLY and FYNNEI. The trim removed 6 bases at V and 11 bases at J, leaving 16 bases unmatched. The length of the CDR3 is 15 residues. The CDR3 DNA follows: TGTGCCAGCAGGGAGGACAGGGGATCGTACAATGAGCAGTACTTC. Protein product: CASREDRGSYNEQYF.